The 32 T cell receptor beta chains in this list originate from one sample, sequenced in a study of blood T cell repertoires in COVID-19. Libraries were prepared by immunoSEQ multiplex PCR; TCRdb keeps only in-frame clonotypes and omits some of them. The sample holds approximately 170,000 clones; 85% to 90% are singletons and the top ten take approximately 4%. Sequenced: peripheral blood. The source of these receptors is a woman in her 70s with acute or convalescent COVID-19.

This clone was seen a single time. The chain couples TRBV29-1 to TRBJ1-2, with 9 bases matching TRBD1. With V trimmed by 6 bases and J by 4 bases, 6 bases remained unmatched. CDR3 length: 13 amino acids. Germline CDR1 reads SQVTM; CDR2 reads ANQGSEA. Here the CDR3 DNA reads TGCAGCGTGGGACAGGGCGCTGCCTATGGCTACACCTTC. The encoded protein is CSVGQGAAYGYTF.

The rearrangement links TRBV5-1 to TRBJ1-5; no reliable D call. This CDR3 has 14 amino acids. Germline CDR1 SGHRS, CDR2 YFSETQ. Trimming stripped 0 bases from V and 2 bases from J, with 6 bases between. CDR3 sequence: CASSLGSGNQPQHF. As DNA, the CDR3 is TGCGCCAGCAGCTTGGGGTCAGGCAATCAGCCCCAGCATTTT.

This chain connects TRBV27 to TRBJ1-5, with D hard to call. CDR1 MNHEY and CDR2 SMNVEV come from the germline V gene (reference sequence). Trimming shortened V by 6 bases and J by 1 base, and 10 bases separated the two germline ends. CDR3 size: 14 residues. The chain's CDR3 is CASRPRLSNQPQHF. DNA of the CDR3: TGTGCCAGCAGGCCACGGTTAAGCAATCAGCCCCAGCATTTT.

In nucleotides, the CDR3 is TGTGCCAGCATCACCGGGGGGACCGTGGGCAATCAGCCCCAGCATTTT. Amino acid sequence: CASITGGTVGNQPQHF. This chain links TRBV28 with TRBJ1-5; D is perhaps TRBD1 (5 bases). The germline V gene encodes CDR1 MDHEN and CDR2 SYDVKM. Trimming removed 7 bases from V and 2 bases from J, with 18 bases in between. The CDR3 runs 16 residues.

Only a few counts were recorded for this clone. CDR3 protein: CASSILGQGLHF. CDR3 coding DNA: TGTGCCAGTAGTATACTCGGCCAGGGACTCCACTTT. The chain joins TRBV19 to TRBJ1-6; a weak D match, TRBD1 (5 bases). Trimming cost V 2 bases and J 16 bases, with 12 bases left between them. The germline V gene encodes CDR1 LNHDA and CDR2 SQIVND (reference sequence). CDR3 size: 12 residues.

This chain links TRBV7-2 with TRBJ2-7, with 7 bases lining up with TRBD2. This CDR3 comprises 15 residues. Per germline, CDR1 SGHTA and CDR2 FQGNSA. The V and J ends lost 5 bases and 4 bases, in that order; junction bases with no gene match: 11. The CDR3 is CASSPTGTTLYEQYF. The CDR3 DNA is TGTGCCAGCAGCCCGACCGGGACTACACTATACGAGCAGTACTTC.

The chain recombines TRBV6-2 or TRBV6-3 with TRBJ1-1; D is unresolved. Germline CDR1 reads MNHEY; CDR2 reads SVGEGT. This CDR3 is 13 amino acids long. V lost 5 bases, J lost 3 bases, and 10 bases lay in between. CDR3 in amino acids: CASSDDGYTEAFF. CDR3 nucleotides: TGTGCCAGCAGTGACGACGGGTACACTGAAGCTTTCTTT.

CDR3 loop: CAISDALSVYGYTF. For the CDR3, the DNA is TGTGCCATCAGTGATGCCTTGAGCGTCTATGGCTACACCTTC. The V and J genes are TRBV10-3 and TRBJ1-2; no reliable D call. V dropped 3 bases and J dropped 4 bases, with 12 bases sitting between them. The germline V gene has CDR1 ENHRY and CDR2 SYGVKD. The CDR3 loop spans 14 amino acids.

The gene calls are TRBV19 and TRBJ1-1, with D unclear. Trimming left V 5 bases short and J 0 bases short, with 10 bases between. CDR3 length equals 14 residues. The germline V gene encodes CDR1 LNHDA and CDR2 SQIVND (reference sequence). CDR3 protein: CASSLEGLNTEAFF. The DNA of the CDR3 is TGTGCCAGTAGTTTGGAGGGCCTGAACACTGAAGCTTTCTTT.

V gene TRBV4-3 combines with J gene TRBJ1-1; 11 nucleotides align to TRBD1. CDR1 is LGHNA, CDR2 YSLEER, per germline. The CDR3 runs 17 residues. V lost 4 bases, J lost 4 bases, and 11 bases stayed unmatched. In nucleotides, the CDR3 is TGCGCCAGCAGCCCCCAGGGACAGGGGGTCTGGGGCACTGAAGCTTTCTTT. As protein: CASSPQGQGVWGTEAFF.

The chain combines TRBV28 with TRBJ2-7; TRBD1 is a possible D gene (6 bases). Germline assignment: CDR1 MDHEN and CDR2 SYDVKM. Deletions cut 10 bases from V and 5 bases from J, with 18 bases between. The CDR3 totals 13 residues. The CDR3 DNA sequence: TGTGCCACCGACGGGACACCGAGACACGAGCAGTACTTC. As protein: CATDGTPRHEQYF.

This clone has just a few counts. The chain joins TRBV6-6 to TRBJ1-2; 8 nucleotides align to TRBD1. V was pared by 3 bases and J by 3 bases, with 6 bases of the junction left unmatched. The CDR3 has 15 amino acids. CDR1 MNHNY and CDR2 SVGAGI come from the germline V gene (reference sequence). CDR3 region: CASSYGQGIYYGYTF. The CDR3 DNA is TGTGCCAGCAGTTATGGACAGGGCATCTACTATGGCTACACCTTC.

The V call is TRBV5-6, the J call TRBJ1-6; D perhaps matches TRBD1 (5 bases). This CDR3 contains 13 residues. Trimming cost V 3 bases and J 14 bases, with 15 bases left between them. Germline V lookup: CDR1 SGHDT, CDR2 YYEEEE. The CDR3 bases are TGTGCCAGCAGCTGGACGACCGAACAGGCCCTCCACTTT. Protein product: CASSWTTEQALHF.

The V gene is TRBV5-1, the J gene TRBJ2-7, with 11 bases fitting TRBD2. This CDR3 is 16 amino acids long. CDR1 is SGHRS, CDR2 YFSETQ, per germline. V was clipped by 3 bases and J by 0 bases; unmatched bases: 5. CDR3 bases: TGCGCCAGCAGCTCATCGACTAGCGGGGACTCCTACGAGCAGTACTTC. It yields the protein CASSSSTSGDSYEQYF.

This rearrangement joins TRBV2 to TRBJ1-3; D is possibly TRBD1 (6 bases). Germline CDR1 reads SNHLY; CDR2 reads FYNNEI. Trimming removed 3 bases at V and 2 bases at J, with 11 bases between. The CDR3 spans 15 residues. This CDR3 is CASSEYRVTGNTIYF. CDR3 nucleotide sequence: TGTGCCAGCAGTGAGTACAGGGTGACTGGAAACACCATATATTTT.

V and J are TRBV5-4 and TRBJ1-6; D gene unclear. This CDR3 region has 15 residues. V was shortened by 0 bases and J by 4 bases, with 8 bases between the two germline ends. Germline V CDR1 and CDR2: SGHNT, YYREEE (reference sequence). In DNA, the CDR3 is TGTGCCAGCAGCTTGGCATCCGGGTATAATTCACCCCTCCACTTT. Translation: CASSLASGYNSPLHF.

This clone was picked up a small number of times. This chain links TRBV12-3 or TRBV12-4 with TRBJ1-5; D gene ambiguous. Deletions cut 6 bases from V and 6 bases from J, with 9 bases between. CDR3 length equals 12 residues. CDR3 residues: CASRPRGQPQHF. The CDR3 coding sequence is TGTGCCAGCAGGCCCCGGGGTCAGCCCCAGCATTTT.

This chain uses TRBV15 with TRBJ2-2; 7 positions agree with TRBD2. V trimming: 3 bases; J trimming: 5 bases; junction bases outside the gene matches: 12. This CDR3 region has 17 residues. The germline V gene has CDR1 LNHNV and CDR2 YYDKDF (reference sequence). The CDR3 region has the DNA TGTGCCACCAGCAGGAAGAGGGCGGGAGTCGGGACCGGGGAGCTGTTTTTT. Amino acid sequence: CATSRKRAGVGTGELFF.

The sample holds a few counts of this clone. DNA for the CDR3: TGTGCCACCAGTGATCCAGGGGGCGGCTATGGCTACACCTTC. Its protein is CATSDPGGGYGYTF. The J gene is TRBJ1-2, the V gene TRBV24-1; 8 bases are shared with TRBD1. Germline V gene sequence: CDR1 KGHDR, CDR2 SFDVKD. J gave up 4 bases and V 3 bases, and 3 bases lay outside the gene matches. The CDR3 totals 14 residues.

The chain combines TRBV5-6 with TRBJ1-2; D is unresolved. The CDR3 extends over 14 amino acids. The V and J ends lost 4 bases and 2 bases respectively, with 12 bases between them. In germline, CDR1 is SGHDT, CDR2 YYEEEE. DNA of the CDR3: TGTGCCAGCAGCCGCACGAGAATCAACTATGGCTACACCTTC. Amino acids: CASSRTRINYGYTF.

The chain recombines TRBV9 with TRBJ2-5; TRBD2 is a possible D gene (6 bases). CDR1 is SGDLS, CDR2 YYNGEE, per germline. V was pared by 0 bases and J by 3 bases, with 12 bases between. The CDR3 spans 15 residues. CDR3 sequence (DNA): TGTGCCAGCAGCGTAGCGCCGGGAGTGGAAGAGACCCAGTACTTC. Translated, it gives CASSVAPGVEETQYF.

The chain combines TRBV6-4 with TRBJ2-2; perhaps TRBD1 as D (5 bases). This CDR3 has 14 residues. Trimming shortened V by 5 bases and J by 1 base, and 8 bases separated the two germline ends. CDR1 and CDR2 from the germline V gene are MRHNA and SNTAGT. CDR3 coding DNA: TGTGCCAGCAGTCGGACAAGGAACACCGGGGAGCTGTTTTTT. It yields the protein CASSRTRNTGELFF.

This rearrangement joins TRBV28 to TRBJ2-1; 14 nucleotides align to TRBD2. The CDR3 length is 16 residues. Germline V CDR1 and CDR2: MDHEN, SYDVKM. The ends lost 5 bases at V and 7 bases at J; junction bases unmatched: 7. This CDR3 is CASSPTSGRGGNEQFF. The CDR3 DNA follows: TGTGCCAGCAGTCCGACTAGCGGGAGGGGGGGGAATGAGCAGTTCTTC.

Note on this clone: Other DNA sequences in the same sample also yield this CDR3. This sequence joins TRBV6-5 and TRBJ1-5; the D gene is possibly TRBD1 (5 bases). Germline values: CDR1 MNHEY, CDR2 SVGAGI. Between the trimmed V and J ends, which lost 5 bases and 1 base, there was a span of 6 bases. This CDR3 comprises 13 residues. The CDR3 spells CASSRQSNQPQHF. The CDR3 coding sequence is TGTGCCAGCAGTCGACAGAGCAATCAGCCCCAGCATTTT.

This chain connects TRBV28 to TRBJ1-2, with D possibly matching TRBD1 (5 bases). This CDR3 is built from 15 residues. Between the trimmed V and J ends, which lost 6 bases and 7 bases, there was a span of 21 bases. Looked up from germline, CDR1 is MDHEN and CDR2 is SYDVKM. The CDR3, as DNA: TGTGCCAGCAGCTCCCCGGGGAGGGGAGCGGGTGGCTACACCTTC. Translating it yields CASSSPGRGAGGYTF.

The chain couples TRBV27 to TRBJ2-7, with D tentatively TRBD1 (6 bases). The CDR3 totals 17 residues. The ends were cut back, 7 bases at V and 3 bases at J, with 25 bases in the middle. The germline V gene has CDR1 MNHEY and CDR2 SMNVEV (reference sequence). Here the CDR3 DNA reads TGTGCCAGCAAAGGTTCCCCCCCTAGCAGGGGTTACTACGAGCAGTACTTC. Its protein product is CASKGSPPSRGYYEQYF.

This sequence joins TRBV28 and TRBJ2-3; 9 bases are a match to TRBD2. Per germline, CDR1 MDHEN and CDR2 SYDVKM. Trimming cost V 3 bases and J 0 bases; bases outside gene matches: 7. The CDR3 sequence is 17 residues long. The CDR3 DNA reads TGTGCCAGCAGTTTTCGGGCTAGCGGGACGAGCACAGATACGCAGTATTTT. Its translation is CASSFRASGTSTDTQYF.

V gene TRBV3-1 (or the pseudogene TRBV3-2) combines with J gene TRBJ1-4; D is uncertain. The germline CDR1 and CDR2 sequences are LGHDT and YNNKEL (reference sequence). V was clipped by 3 bases and J by 11 bases, with 10 bases between them. The CDR3 length is 12 residues. CDR3 nucleotides: TGTGCCAGCAGCCATGACCCGGGGAAACTGTTTTTT. This encodes CASSHDPGKLFF.

The chain combines TRBV4-3 with TRBJ2-1, with TRBD2 as a possible D gene (7 bases). Germline V gene sequence: CDR1 LGHNA, CDR2 YSLEER. This CDR3 contains 16 residues. Trimming left V 0 bases short and J 6 bases short, with 15 bases between. The CDR3 coding sequence is TGCGCCAGCAGCCAAGAGTGGGGTCGGGGGGCCAATGAGCAGTTCTTC. Translated, it gives CASSQEWGRGANEQFF.

This clone was picked up a small number of times. The gene calls are TRBV5-1 and TRBJ1-3; 8 positions agree with TRBD1. Germline CDR1 SGHRS, CDR2 YFSETQ. J was trimmed by 0 bases and V by 5 bases; bases with no gene match: 10. The CDR3 is made up of 17 amino acids. CDR3 loop: CASSFDATGGSGNTIYF. CDR3 coding DNA: TGCGCCAGCAGTTTCGATGCTACAGGGGGCTCTGGAAACACCATATATTTT.

This chain joins TRBV28 and TRBJ1-2; 8 nucleotides match TRBD1. The CDR3 runs to 16 residues. Germline V gene lookup returns CDR1 MDHEN and CDR2 SYDVKM. Trimming took 4 bases from V and 4 from J; bases not matched to a gene: 11. The CDR3 DNA is TGTGCCAGCAGTTCTCCAGACAGGGGAGGAATCTATGGCTACACCTTC. Translating gives CASSSPDRGGIYGYTF.

The chain links TRBV6-5 to TRBJ2-2, with TRBD2 matching 12 bases. With V trimmed by 6 bases and J by 6 bases, 5 bases remained unmatched. The CDR3 has 15 residues. Germline V gene lookup returns CDR1 MNHEY and CDR2 SVGAGI. This CDR3 reads CASRTSGRLPGELFF. The DNA for the CDR3 is TGTGCCAGCAGAACTAGCGGGAGGTTACCCGGGGAGCTGTTTTTT.